The rows below give T cell receptor beta chains drawn from one sample of a study of cytomegalovirus exposure and HLA in healthy donors. Using immunoSEQ multiplex PCR, the repertoire was profiled, and TCRdb retains in-frame clones only, with some absent. The sample contains more than 130,000 clones, roughly 80% of which appear only once. The sample was PBMCs. The receptors originated from a woman between 45 and 65 years old in good health and CMV-seronegative. CDR3s include the opening cysteine and the closing phenylalanine or tryptophan. Fields, in order: clone size, J gene, V gene, D gene, CDR3 protein, CDR3 DNA. A D gene is named only where the DNA matches it firmly. For some rows the clone size is stated as once, few or many, or as a class when expanded; others skip it.

>.|TRBJ1-3|TRBV6-5|.
CASSYAMGQGGNTIYF
TGTGCCAGCAGTTACGCCATGGGGCAAGGAGGAAACACCATATATTTT
>few|TRBJ1-1|TRBV9|.
CASSFSQANTEAFF
TGTGCCAGCAGTTTCAGTCAGGCGAACACTGAAGCTTTCTTT
>.|TRBJ2-1|TRBV9|TRBD2
CANSVGASGGIYEQFF
TGTGCCAACAGCGTAGGGGCCAGCGGGGGAATCTATGAGCAGTTCTTC
>.|TRBJ2-7|TRBV7-9|TRBD1
CASSPWTGNYEQYF
TGTGCCAGCAGCCCCTGGACAGGGAACTACGAGCAGTACTTC
>.|TRBJ2-7|TRBV7-2|.
CASSFRRGPYEQYF
TGTGCCAGCAGCTTTCGCAGGGGTCCCTACGAGCAGTACTTC
>.|TRBJ2-2|TRBV10-2|.
CASSEGPGRDTGELFF
TGCGCCAGCAGTGAGGGACCGGGAAGGGACACCGGGGAGCTGTTTTTT
>few|TRBJ1-1|TRBV10-2|TRBD1
CASKQTGTHTEAFF
TGCGCCAGCAAGCAGACAGGGACTCACACTGAAGCTTTCTTT
>.|TRBJ2-2|TRBV7-2|.
CASSFDRGTGELFF
TGTGCCAGCAGCTTTGACAGAGGCACCGGGGAGCTGTTTTTT
>.|TRBJ2-1|TRBV9|TRBD2
CASSPRGGAYNEQFF
TGTGCCAGCAGCCCCCGCGGGGGGGCCTACAATGAGCAGTTCTTC
>.|TRBJ2-3|TRBV7-3|TRBD2
CASSPRLAGTDTQYF
TGTGCCAGCAGCCCCAGACTAGCGGGGACAGATACGCAGTATTTT
>.|TRBJ2-7|TRBV2|TRBD1
CASSEMRQGHYEQYF
TGTGCCAGCAGTGAAATGAGACAGGGGCACTACGAGCAGTACTTC
>few|TRBJ1-4|TRBV27|TRBD1
CASSLTGGFEKLFF
TGTGCCAGCAGTTTGACAGGGGGCTTTGAAAAACTGTTTTTT
>.|TRBJ1-5|TRBV30|.
CAWSGEHQPQHF
TGTGCCTGGAGCGGGGAGCATCAGCCCCAGCATTTT
>few|TRBJ1-3|TRBV19|.
CASSRGNGNTIYF
TGTGCCAGTAGCCGAGGGAACGGAAACACCATATATTTT
>.|TRBJ2-2|TRBV6-4|TRBD2
CASSEASGATGELFF
TGTGCCAGCAGTGAGGCTAGCGGGGCCACCGGGGAGCTGTTTTTT
>.|TRBJ2-3|TRBV29-1|.
CSFHGKGSTDTQYF
TGCAGTTTCCACGGTAAGGGGAGCACAGATACGCAGTATTTT
>.|TRBJ2-7|TRBV7-9|TRBD1
CASSSTGTAYEQYF
TGTGCCAGCAGCTCCACCGGGACAGCCTACGAGCAGTACTTC
>few|TRBJ1-6|TRBV2|TRBD1
CASSEGTVFNNSPLHF
TGTGCCAGCAGTGAGGGGACAGTCTTTAATAATTCACCCCTCCACTTT
>.|TRBJ2-1|TRBV7-2|TRBD2
CASSLVSGVSYNEQFF
TGTGCCAGCAGCTTAGTTAGCGGGGTCTCCTACAATGAGCAGTTCTTC
>.|TRBJ2-1|TRBV5-1|TRBD2
CASSLVGGGAGNEQFF
TGCGCCAGCAGCTTGGTTGGCGGGGGGGCCGGCAATGAGCAGTTCTTC
>.|TRBJ1-6|TRBV9|TRBD1
CASSALDRGSSPLHF
TGTGCCAGCAGCGCACTGGACAGGGGCAGTTCACCCCTCCACTTT
>.|TRBJ2-5|TRBV5-6|TRBD2
CASSPGTSGGQETQYF
TGTGCCAGCAGCCCAGGGACTAGCGGGGGCCAAGAGACCCAGTACTTC
>once|TRBJ1-2|TRBV7-9|TRBD1
CASSLPGQGDYGYTF
TGTGCCAGCAGCCTCCCGGGACAGGGGGATTATGGCTACACCTTC
>.|TRBJ2-7|TRBV6-4|TRBD1
CASSDSTDRGVPDSYEQYF
TGTGCCAGCAGTGACTCGACGGACAGGGGAGTCCCGGACTCCTACGAGCAGTACTTC
>.|TRBJ1-1|TRBV12-5|.
CASGSPRVRDTEAFF
TGTGCTAGTGGTTCCCCCAGGGTAAGGGACACTGAAGCTTTCTTT
>.|TRBJ1-3|TRBV5-4|.
CASSLGEAGNTIYF
TGTGCCAGCAGCTTGGGTGAGGCTGGAAACACCATATATTTT
>.|TRBJ2-7|TRBV10-3|TRBD1
CAIRGTDLGYEQYF
TGTGCCATCAGAGGGACAGACCTTGGGTACGAGCAGTACTTC
>once|TRBJ2-5|TRBV18|.
CASSPTTVQETQYF
TGTGCCAGCTCACCGACAACCGTCCAAGAGACCCAGTACTTC
>.|TRBJ2-7|TRBV6-1|TRBD2
CASSEGVGLVYEQYF
TGTGCCAGCAGTGAAGGTGTGGGACTAGTCTACGAGCAGTACTTC
>.|TRBJ2-2|TRBV30|TRBD1
CASSGQLTGELFF
TGTGCCAGCTCGGGACAGCTCACCGGGGAGCTGTTTTTT
>.|TRBJ1-3|TRBV19|TRBD1
CASWDSGRHTIYF
TGTGCCAGTTGGGACAGCGGGCGACACACCATATATTTT
>.|TRBJ2-5|TRBV9|.
CASSVDAGRGETQYF
TGTGCCAGCAGCGTAGATGCGGGGCGCGGAGAGACCCAGTACTTC
>.|TRBJ2-5|TRBV7-2|TRBD2
CASSFTSGEETQYF
TGTGCCAGCAGCTTTACTAGCGGGGAAGAGACCCAGTACTTC
>.|TRBJ1-1|TRBV5-5|.
CASSLYVGRNTEAFF
TGTGCCAGCAGCTTGTATGTGGGGAGGAACACTGAAGCTTTCTTT
>.|TRBJ1-4|TRBV11-2|.
CASSFNRIANEKLFF
TGTGCCAGCAGCTTTAACAGGATTGCTAATGAAAAACTGTTTTTT
>.|TRBJ1-2|TRBV19|TRBD1
CASREDRESYGYTF
TGTGCCAGTAGAGAGGACAGGGAAAGTTATGGCTACACCTTC
>.|TRBJ1-2|TRBV6-6|TRBD1
CASGETGEGYTF
TGTGCCAGCGGGGAGACAGGGGAAGGCTACACCTTC
>.|TRBJ2-1|TRBV7-2|.
CASSFPGRGTKKDNERQFF
TGTGCCAGCAGCTTCCCCGGCAGGGGAACAAAGAAAGACAATGAACGGCAGTTCTTC
>.|TRBJ2-3|TRBV7-8|.
CASSLMGAITDTQYF
TGTGCCAGCAGCTTAATGGGGGCGATCACAGATACGCAGTATTTT
>.|TRBJ2-7|TRBV2|.
CASRVSYEQYF
TGTGCCAGCAGGGTTTCCTACGAGCAGTACTTC
>.|TRBJ2-2|TRBV10-3|.
CAISDRPGAGELFF
TGTGCCATCAGTGATCGGCCAGGGGCCGGGGAGCTGTTTTTT
>.|TRBJ1-4|TRBV2|TRBD1
CASRLGQVGAGEKLFF
TGTGCCAGCCGCTTGGGACAGGTGGGGGCAGGGGAAAAACTGTTTTTT
>.|TRBJ2-3|TRBV7-8|TRBD2
CASSNPSGDTDTQYF
TGTGCCAGCAGCAACCCTAGCGGGGACACAGATACGCAGTATTTT
>.|TRBJ2-7|TRBV7-6|.
CASSLRAGYYEQYF
TGTGCCAGCAGCTTACGGGCGGGCTACTACGAGCAGTACTTC
>few|TRBJ2-1|TRBV2|TRBD1
CASSVEQGVSEQFF
TGTGCCAGCAGTGTGGAACAGGGGGTTAGTGAGCAGTTCTTC
>once|TRBJ2-7|TRBV9|TRBD1
CASSLRDRGHEQYF
TGTGCCAGCAGCCTACGAGACAGGGGCCACGAGCAGTACTTC
>.|TRBJ2-5|TRBV5-6|TRBD2
CASSYGRGEQYF
TGTGCCAGCAGCTACGGGAGGGGGGAGCAGTACTTC
>few|TRBJ2-5|TRBV19|.
CASSIQGSVETQYF
TGTGCCAGTAGTATTCAGGGTTCTGTAGAGACCCAGTACTTC
>.|TRBJ1-2|TRBV4-1|.
CASSQDFRAYGYTF
TGCGCCAGCAGCCAAGATTTCAGGGCCTATGGCTACACCTTC
>many|TRBJ1-2|TRBV2|TRBD1
CASSVEDRANYGYTF
TGTGCCAGCAGTGTGGAGGACAGGGCTAACTATGGCTACACCTTC
>.|TRBJ2-7|TRBV2|TRBD2
CASSEVRAGGREQYF
TGTGCCAGCAGTGAAGTTAGGGCGGGGGGCCGCGAGCAGTACTTC